The present T cell receptor (beta chain) was sequenced within a study of T cells of healthy individuals. TCRdb re-called the 5' RACE reads with MiXCR, one entry per CDR3 protein. The top ten hold 6.2% of the sample, which has 95,000 to 100,000 distinct CDR3 sequences, 17% seen once. The CDR3 spans 15 residues. The ends were cut back, 6 bases at V and 0 bases at J, with 13 bases in the middle. CDR1 and CDR2 from the germline V gene are MDHEN and SYDVKM. J is TRBJ2-3 and V is TRBV28; D might be TRBD1 or TRBD2, each matching 6 bases. The source is a human donor in good health. CDR3 in DNA: TGTGCCAGCAGGGTTTGGGGGGCCAGCACAGATACGCAGTATTTT. Translating gives CASRVWGASTDTQYF.